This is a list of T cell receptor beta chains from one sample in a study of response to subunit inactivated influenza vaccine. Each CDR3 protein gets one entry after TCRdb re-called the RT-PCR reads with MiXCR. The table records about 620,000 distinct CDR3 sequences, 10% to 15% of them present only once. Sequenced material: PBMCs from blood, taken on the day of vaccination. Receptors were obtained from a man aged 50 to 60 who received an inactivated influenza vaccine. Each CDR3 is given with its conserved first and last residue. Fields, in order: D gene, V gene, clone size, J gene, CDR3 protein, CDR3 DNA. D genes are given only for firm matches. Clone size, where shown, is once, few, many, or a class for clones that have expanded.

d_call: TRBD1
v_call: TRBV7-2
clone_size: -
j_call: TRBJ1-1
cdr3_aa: CASSLEGQGLTFF
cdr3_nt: TGTGCCAGCAGCTTAGAGGGACAGGGGTTAACTTTCTTT

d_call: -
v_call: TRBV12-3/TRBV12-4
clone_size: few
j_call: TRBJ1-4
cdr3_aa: CASSNNEKLFF
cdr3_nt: TGTGCCAGCAGTAATAATGAAAAACTGTTTTTT

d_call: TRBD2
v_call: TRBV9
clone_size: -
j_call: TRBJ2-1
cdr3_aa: CASSVEGGSIGNEQFF
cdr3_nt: TGTGCCAGCAGCGTAGAGGGCGGGAGTATAGGCAATGAGCAGTTCTTC

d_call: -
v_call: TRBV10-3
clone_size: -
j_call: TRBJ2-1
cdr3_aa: CAISESGDRYNEQFF
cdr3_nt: TGTGCCATCAGTGAGTCGGGGGACCGGTACAATGAGCAGTTCTTC

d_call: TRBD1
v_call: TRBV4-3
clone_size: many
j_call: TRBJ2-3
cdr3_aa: CASSQAGQGAFTDTQYF
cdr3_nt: TGCGCCAGCAGCCAAGCCGGACAGGGGGCTTTTACAGATACGCAGTATTTT

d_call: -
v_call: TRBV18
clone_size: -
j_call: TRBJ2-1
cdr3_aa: CASSPFSFDEQFF
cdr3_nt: TGTGCCAGCTCACCCTTTTCATTCGATGAGCAGTTCTTC

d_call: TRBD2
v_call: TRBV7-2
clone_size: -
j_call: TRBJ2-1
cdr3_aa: CASSFSHSGSYEQFF
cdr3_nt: TGTGCCAGCAGCTTTAGTCATAGCGGGAGTTATGAGCAGTTCTTC

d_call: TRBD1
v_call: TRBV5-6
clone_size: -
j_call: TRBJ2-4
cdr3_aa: CASSLPGGDGNIQYF
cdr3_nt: TGTGCCAGCAGCTTGCCAGGGGGCGATGGAAACATTCAGTACTTC

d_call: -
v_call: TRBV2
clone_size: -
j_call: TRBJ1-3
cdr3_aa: CASFIGWEYGNTIYF
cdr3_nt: TGTGCCAGCTTCATTGGATGGGAATATGGAAACACCATATATTTT

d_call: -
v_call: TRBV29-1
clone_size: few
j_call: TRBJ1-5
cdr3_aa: CSVASGARQPQHF
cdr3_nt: TGCAGCGTTGCGTCAGGGGCTAGGCAGCCCCAGCATTTT

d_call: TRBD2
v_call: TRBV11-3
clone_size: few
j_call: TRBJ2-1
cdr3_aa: CASSLGGLRSHNEQFF
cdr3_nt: TGTGCCAGCAGCTTAGGGGGACTAAGGTCCCACAATGAGCAGTTCTTC

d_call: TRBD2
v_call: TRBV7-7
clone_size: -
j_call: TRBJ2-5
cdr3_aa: CASSFTSGAKETQYF
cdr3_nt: TGTGCTAGCAGCTTCACTAGCGGGGCAAAAGAGACCCAGTACTTC

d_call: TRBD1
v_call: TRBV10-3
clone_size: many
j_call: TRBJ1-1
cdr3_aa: CAISEDRDTEAFF
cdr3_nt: TGTGCCATCAGTGAAGACAGGGACACTGAAGCTTTCTTT

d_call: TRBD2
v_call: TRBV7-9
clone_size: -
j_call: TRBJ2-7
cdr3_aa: CASSLWGTSETYEQYF
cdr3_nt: TGTGCCAGCAGCTTATGGGGGACTAGCGAAACCTACGAGCAGTACTTC

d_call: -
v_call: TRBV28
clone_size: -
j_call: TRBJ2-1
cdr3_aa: CASTLRLALKNEQFF
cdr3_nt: TGTGCCAGCACCTTGCGGCTAGCGCTTAAGAATGAGCAGTTCTTC

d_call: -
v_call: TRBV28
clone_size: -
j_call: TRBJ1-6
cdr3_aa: CASSLWVAREGSPLHF
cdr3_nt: TGTGCCAGCAGTTTATGGGTGGCCAGGGAGGGTTCACCCCTCCACTTT

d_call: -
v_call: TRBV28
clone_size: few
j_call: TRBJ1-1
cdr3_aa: CASSFQQRNTEAFF
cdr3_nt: TGTGCCAGCAGTTTCCAGCAGAGAAACACTGAAGCTTTCTTT

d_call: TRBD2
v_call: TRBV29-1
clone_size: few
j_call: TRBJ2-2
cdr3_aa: CSADEGLAGGPRTGELFF
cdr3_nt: TGCAGCGCCGACGAGGGACTAGCGGGAGGGCCGAGAACCGGGGAGCTGTTTTTT

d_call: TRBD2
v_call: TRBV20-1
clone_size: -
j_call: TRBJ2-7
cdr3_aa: CGARDLAGAYYEQYF
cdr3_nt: TGCGGTGCTAGAGATCTAGCGGGGGCTTACTACGAGCAGTACTTC

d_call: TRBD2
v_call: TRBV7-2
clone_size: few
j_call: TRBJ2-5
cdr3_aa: CASRPGERESPETQYF
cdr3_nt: TGTGCCAGCAGGCCGGGGGAGCGGGAGTCCCCCGAGACCCAGTACTTC

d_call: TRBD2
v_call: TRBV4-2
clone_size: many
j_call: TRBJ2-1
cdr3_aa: CASSQGGPAGGPERYNEQFF
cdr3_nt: TGTGCCAGCAGCCAAGGGGGTCCAGCGGGGGGCCCCGAGCGATACAATGAGCAGTTCTTC

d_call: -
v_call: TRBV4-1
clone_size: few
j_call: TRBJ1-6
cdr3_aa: CASSQPGQGLGSPLHF
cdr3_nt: TGCGCCAGCAGCCAACCCGGACAAGGCTTGGGTTCACCCCTCCACTTT

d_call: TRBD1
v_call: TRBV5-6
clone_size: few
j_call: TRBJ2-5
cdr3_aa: CASSFTTGGLETQYF
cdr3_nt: TGTGCCAGCAGCTTTACGACAGGGGGCTTGGAGACCCAGTACTTC

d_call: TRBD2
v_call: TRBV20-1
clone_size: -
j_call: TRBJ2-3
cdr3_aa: CSAREDRLSGRRADTQYF
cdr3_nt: TGCAGTGCTAGAGAGGATCGCCTTAGCGGGAGACGTGCAGATACGCAGTATTTT

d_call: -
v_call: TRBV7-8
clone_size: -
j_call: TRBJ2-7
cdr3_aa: CASRPGGHEQYF
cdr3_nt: TGTGCCAGCAGACCCGGTGGCCACGAGCAGTACTTC

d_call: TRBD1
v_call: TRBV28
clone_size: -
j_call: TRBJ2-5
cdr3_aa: CASSHGTGGEGIQETQYF
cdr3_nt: TGTGCCAGCAGCCACGGGACAGGGGGCGAGGGTATCCAAGAGACCCAGTACTTC

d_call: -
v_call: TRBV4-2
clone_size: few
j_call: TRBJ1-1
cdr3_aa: CASSQELAGTVTEAFF
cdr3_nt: TGTGCCAGCAGCCAAGAACTGGCCGGGACGGTCACTGAAGCTTTCTTT

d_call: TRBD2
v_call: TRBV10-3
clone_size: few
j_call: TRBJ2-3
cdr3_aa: CAISETGTNTDTQYF
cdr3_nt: TGTGCCATCAGTGAAACCGGGACTAACACAGATACGCAGTATTTT

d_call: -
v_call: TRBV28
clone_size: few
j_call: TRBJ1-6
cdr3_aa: CASSEGRPGSLHF
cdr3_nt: TGTGCCAGCAGCGAGGGACGCCCCGGGTCCCTCCACTTT

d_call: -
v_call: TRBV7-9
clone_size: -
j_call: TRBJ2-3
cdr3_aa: CASSLLSAPTDTQYF
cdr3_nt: TGTGCCAGCAGCTTACTCAGCGCCCCCACAGATACGCAGTATTTT

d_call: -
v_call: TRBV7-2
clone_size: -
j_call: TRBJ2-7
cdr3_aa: CASSLALEGAYEQYF
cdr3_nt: TGTGCCAGCAGCTTAGCGTTGGAGGGGGCTTACGAGCAGTACTTC

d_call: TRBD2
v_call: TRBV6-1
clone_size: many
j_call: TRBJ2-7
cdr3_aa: CASSSSQGLAGYEQYF
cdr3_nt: TGTGCCAGCAGCAGTAGCCAAGGACTAGCGGGGTACGAGCAGTACTTC

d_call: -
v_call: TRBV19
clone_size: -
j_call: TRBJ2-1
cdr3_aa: CASSIGSPRNEQFF
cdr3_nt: TGTGCCAGTAGTATAGGTTCCCCCAGGAATGAGCAGTTCTTC

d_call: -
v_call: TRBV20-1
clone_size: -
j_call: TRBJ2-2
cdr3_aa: CSASPSPPAHSSSGELFF
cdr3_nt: TGCAGTGCTAGTCCCTCTCCGCCAGCTCACTCTTCGTCCGGGGAGCTGTTTTTT

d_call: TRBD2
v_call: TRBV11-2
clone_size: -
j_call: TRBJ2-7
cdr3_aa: CASSLVGPGLAEIYEQYF
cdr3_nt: TGTGCCAGCAGCTTAGTGGGGCCGGGACTAGCGGAGATTTACGAGCAGTACTTC

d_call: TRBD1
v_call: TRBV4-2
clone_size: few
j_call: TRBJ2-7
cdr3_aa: CASSQPLRGLVPYEQYF
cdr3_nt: TGTGCCAGCAGCCAACCACTCAGGGGGCTAGTCCCCTACGAGCAGTACTTC

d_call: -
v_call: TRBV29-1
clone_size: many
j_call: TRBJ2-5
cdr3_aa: CSVQRQSPAETQYF
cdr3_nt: TGCAGCGTACAACGACAGAGTCCGGCAGAGACCCAGTACTTC

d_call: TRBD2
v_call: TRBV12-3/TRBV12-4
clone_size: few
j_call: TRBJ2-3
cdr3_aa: CASSPEVAGEYTDTQYF
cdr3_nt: TGTGCCAGCAGTCCTGAGGTAGCGGGGGAGTACACAGATACGCAGTATTTT

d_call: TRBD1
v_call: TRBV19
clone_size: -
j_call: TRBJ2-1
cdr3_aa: CASTPFGQGDYNEQFF
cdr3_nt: TGTGCCAGTACCCCTTTCGGACAGGGCGACTACAATGAGCAGTTCTTC

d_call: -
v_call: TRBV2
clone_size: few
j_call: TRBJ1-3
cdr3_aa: CASSDILISGNTIYF
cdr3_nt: TGTGCCAGCAGTGATATACTGATCTCTGGAAACACCATATATTTT

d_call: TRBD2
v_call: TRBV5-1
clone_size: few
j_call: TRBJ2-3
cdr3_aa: CASSLEATSGGTDTQYF
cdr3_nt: TGCGCCAGCAGCTTGGAGGCGACTAGCGGAGGCACAGATACGCAGTATTTT

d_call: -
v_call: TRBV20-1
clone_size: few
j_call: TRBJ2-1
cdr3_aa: CSARGVRDPNNEQFF
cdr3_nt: TGCAGTGCTAGGGGAGTCCGGGACCCCAACAATGAGCAGTTCTTC

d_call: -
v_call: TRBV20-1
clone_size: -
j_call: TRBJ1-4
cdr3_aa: CSARHLLEEKLFF
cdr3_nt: TGCAGTGCTAGACACTTGTTGGAAGAAAAACTGTTTTTT

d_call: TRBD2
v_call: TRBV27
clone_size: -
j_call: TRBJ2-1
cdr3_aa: CATARGVRGYNEQFF
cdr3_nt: TGTGCCACAGCCCGGGGGGTGCGCGGTTACAATGAGCAGTTCTTC

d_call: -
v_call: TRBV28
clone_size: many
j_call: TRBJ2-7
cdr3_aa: CASSFDRKQYF
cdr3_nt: TGTGCCAGCAGTTTCGATAGGAAGCAGTACTTC

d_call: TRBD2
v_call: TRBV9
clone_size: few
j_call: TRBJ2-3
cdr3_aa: CASSAYSGSFADTQYF
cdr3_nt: TGTGCCAGCAGCGCCTATAGCGGGAGTTTCGCAGATACGCAGTATTTT

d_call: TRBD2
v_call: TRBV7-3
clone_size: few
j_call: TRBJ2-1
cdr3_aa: CASSLFLLAGVNEQFF
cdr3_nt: TGTGCCAGCAGCTTATTCCTCTTAGCGGGAGTTAATGAGCAGTTCTTC

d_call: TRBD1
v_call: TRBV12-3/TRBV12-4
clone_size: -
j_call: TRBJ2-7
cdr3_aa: CASSPRQGPVEQYF
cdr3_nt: TGTGCCAGCAGCCCTCGACAGGGGCCGGTCGAGCAGTACTTC

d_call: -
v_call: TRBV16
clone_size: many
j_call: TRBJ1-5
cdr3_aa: CASSPGPRNQPQHF
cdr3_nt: TGTGCCAGCAGCCCCGGACCCCGCAATCAGCCCCAGCATTTT

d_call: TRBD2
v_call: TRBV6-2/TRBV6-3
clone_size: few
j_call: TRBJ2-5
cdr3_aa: CASKIGLAGKETQYF
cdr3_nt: TGTGCCAGCAAGATAGGACTAGCGGGAAAAGAGACCCAGTACTTC

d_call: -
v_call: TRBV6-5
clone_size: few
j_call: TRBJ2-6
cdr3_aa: CASSYLIGANVLTF
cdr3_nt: TGTGCCAGCAGTTACCTGATTGGGGCCAACGTCCTGACTTTC

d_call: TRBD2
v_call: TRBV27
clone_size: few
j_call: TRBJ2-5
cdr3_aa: CASSFSPAGVSETQYF
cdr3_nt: TGTGCCAGCAGTTTTAGTCCAGCGGGAGTCTCCGAGACCCAGTACTTC

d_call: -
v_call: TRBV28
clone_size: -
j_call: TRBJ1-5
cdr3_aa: CASSFTAPLGPQHF
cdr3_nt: TGTGCCAGCAGTTTTACGGCTCCCTTAGGACCCCAGCATTTT

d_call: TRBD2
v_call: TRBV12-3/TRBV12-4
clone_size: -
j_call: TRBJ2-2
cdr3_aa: CASSSLGGGRIPGELFF
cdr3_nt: TGTGCCAGCAGTTCTCTCGGGGGAGGGAGGATTCCCGGGGAGCTGTTTTTT